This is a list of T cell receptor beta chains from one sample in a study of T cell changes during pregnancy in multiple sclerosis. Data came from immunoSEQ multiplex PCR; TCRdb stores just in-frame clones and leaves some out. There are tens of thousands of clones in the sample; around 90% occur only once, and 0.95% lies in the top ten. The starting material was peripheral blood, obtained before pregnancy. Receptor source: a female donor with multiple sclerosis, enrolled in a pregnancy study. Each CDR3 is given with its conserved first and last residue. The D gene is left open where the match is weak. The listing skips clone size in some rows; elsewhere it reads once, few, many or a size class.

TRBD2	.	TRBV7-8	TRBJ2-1	TGTGCCAGCAGCTTCCGGACTAGCGGGGGGGCTAGTAATGAGCAGTTCTTC	CASSFRTSGGASNEQFF
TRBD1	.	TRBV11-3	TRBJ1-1	TGTGCCAGCAGCTTAGGGACAGGGACGGCTTTCTTT	CASSLGTGTAFF
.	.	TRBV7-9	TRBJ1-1	TGTGCCAGCAGTACGGGACGGGGGTCCACTGAAGCTTTCTTT	CASSTGRGSTEAFF
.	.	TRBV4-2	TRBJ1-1	TGTGCCAGCAGCCGAGGTCCGGCGGACACTGAAGCTTTCTTT	CASSRGPADTEAFF
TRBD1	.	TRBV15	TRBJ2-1	TGTGCCACCAGCAGAGATAGGGGCAGGGGGCGTCGGTTCTTC	CATSRDRGRGRRFF
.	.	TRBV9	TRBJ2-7	TGTGCCAGCAGCGTCCGCGAGCAGTACTTC	CASSVREQYF
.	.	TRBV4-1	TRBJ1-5	TGCGCCAGCAGCCCGTCACTAACCCAGACAGGCTTCAATCAGCCCCAGCATTTT	CASSPSLTQTGFNQPQHF
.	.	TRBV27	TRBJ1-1	TGTGCCAGCAGTTTAGTTGGTCGGAGAACTGAAGCTTTCTTT	CASSLVGRRTEAFF
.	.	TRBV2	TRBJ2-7	TGTGCCAGCAGAGTGAGGGGGGGCGGGTACTCGGACGAGCAGTACTTC	CASRVRGGGYSDEQYF
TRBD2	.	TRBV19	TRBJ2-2	TGTGCCAGTAGCCCACGCGGGGGAACATTGTTTTTT	CASSPRGGTLFF
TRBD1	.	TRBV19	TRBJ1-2	TGTGCCAGTATACGGCGGTTTGACAGGGGGCTCTATGGCTACACCTTC	CASIRRFDRGLYGYTF
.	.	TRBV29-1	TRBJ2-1	TGCAGCGTCAAATCCCGGACACACTCCTACAATGAGCAGTTCTTC	CSVKSRTHSYNEQFF
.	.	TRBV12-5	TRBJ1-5	TGTGCTAGTGGTGGCTCATGGGACAACCGGGATCAGCCCCAGCATTTT	CASGGSWDNRDQPQHF
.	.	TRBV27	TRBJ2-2	TGTGCCAGCAGCTTCAAGCACACCGGGGAGCTGTTTTTT	CASSFKHTGELFF
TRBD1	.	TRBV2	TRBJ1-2	TGTGCCAGCACCCCAGTTGGACAGGGCGGGAGTGGCTACACCTTC	CASTPVGQGGSGYTF
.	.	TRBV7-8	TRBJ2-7	TGTGCCAGCAGCCGGGAATTATCCTACGAGCAGTACTTC	CASSRELSYEQYF
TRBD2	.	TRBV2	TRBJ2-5	TGTGCCAGCAGGCTAGCGGGAGAAGAGACCCAGTACTTC	CASRLAGEETQYF
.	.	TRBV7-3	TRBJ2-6	TGTGCCAGCAGCTTGGGCTCATCTGGGGCCAACGTCCTGACTTTC	CASSLGSSGANVLTF
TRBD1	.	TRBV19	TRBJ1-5	TGTGCCATTTCGGACAGGGGGCCCAATCAGCCCCAGCATTTT	CAISDRGPNQPQHF
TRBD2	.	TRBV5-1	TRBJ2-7	TGCGCCAGCAGCGATGGGGTTAGCGGGGGCAAATACGAGCAGTACTTC	CASSDGVSGGKYEQYF
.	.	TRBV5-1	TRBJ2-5	TGCGCCAGCAGCCCTCAGGTGAGGGGGAAAGAGACCCAGTACTTC	CASSPQVRGKETQYF
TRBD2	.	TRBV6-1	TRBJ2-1	TGTGCCAGCGGTTCTGGGACTAGCGGGAGTGGTGAGCAGTTCTTC	CASGSGTSGSGEQFF
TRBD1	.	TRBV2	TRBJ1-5	TGTGCCAGCAGTGAACGACAGGGAGGTAGATGGCCCCAGCATTTT	CASSERQGGRWPQHF
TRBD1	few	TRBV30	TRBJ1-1	TGTGCCTGGAGCTCACAGGGGGCGACTGAAGCTTTCTTT	CAWSSQGATEAFF
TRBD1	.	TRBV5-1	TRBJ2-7	TGCGCCAGCAGCTTTTTGACAGGGGACCGTAGCGAGCAGTACTTC	CASSFLTGDRSEQYF
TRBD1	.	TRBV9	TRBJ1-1	TGTGCCAGCAGCGTGGGGGTGACTGGGACAGGGCACACTGAAGCTTTCTTT	CASSVGVTGTGHTEAFF
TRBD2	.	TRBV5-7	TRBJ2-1	TGTGCCAGCAGTTCGATTAGCGGGGCCTACAATGAGCAGTTCTTC	CASSSISGAYNEQFF
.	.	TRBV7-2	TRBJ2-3	TGTGCCAGCAGCTTAGGCGGGACCACTACGACGCAGTATTTT	CASSLGGTTTTQYF
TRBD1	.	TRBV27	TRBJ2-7	TGTGCCAGCAGTAGGACAGGGTCCTACGAGCAGTACTTC	CASSRTGSYEQYF
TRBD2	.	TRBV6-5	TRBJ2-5	TGTGCCAGCAGTCCGGCGGGACTACGGGTAGAGACCCAGTACTTC	CASSPAGLRVETQYF
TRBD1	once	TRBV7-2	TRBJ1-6	TGTGCCAGCAGCTTTCAGATGCCCGGGACAGGCAATTCACCCCTCCACTTT	CASSFQMPGTGNSPLHF
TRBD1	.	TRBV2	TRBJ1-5	TGTGCCAGCAGTGAGGGCAGGGGGCGGATCAGGGGTGGTCAGCCCCAGCATTTT	CASSEGRGRIRGGQPQHF
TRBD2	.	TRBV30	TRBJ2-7	TGTGCCTGGACAGTGTCCGAACTAGCGAGGAAAACCTACGAGCAGTACTTC	CAWTVSELARKTYEQYF
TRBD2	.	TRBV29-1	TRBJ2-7	TGCAGCGTTGAGGGAATAGCGGGAGGGACTTACGAGCAGTACTTC	CSVEGIAGGTYEQYF
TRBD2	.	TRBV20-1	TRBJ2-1	TGCAGTGCTAGAGACGGGACTAAGGGGTTCTTC	CSARDGTKGFF
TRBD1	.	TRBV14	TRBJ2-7	TGTGCCAGCAGCCAAGACGGGACAGGGCCGTGGGAGCAGTACTTC	CASSQDGTGPWEQYF
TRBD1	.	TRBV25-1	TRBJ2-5	TGTGCCAGCAGTGGGGACAGCCAGGGTGAGACCCAGTACTTC	CASSGDSQGETQYF
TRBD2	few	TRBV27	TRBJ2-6	TGTGCCAGCAGGCCGGACAGCGGGAGCTCTGGGGCCAACGTCCTGACTTTC	CASRPDSGSSGANVLTF
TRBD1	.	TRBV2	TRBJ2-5	TGTGCCAGCACGGACAGGGGATTCCAAGAGACCCAGTACTTC	CASTDRGFQETQYF
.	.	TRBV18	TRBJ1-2	TGTGCCAGCTCACCACGAGACAGGAGCTATGGCTACACCTTC	CASSPRDRSYGYTF
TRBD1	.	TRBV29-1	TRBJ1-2	TGCAGCGTTGTAGGGGGCGCAGGGGTAACTGGCTACACCTTC	CSVVGGAGVTGYTF
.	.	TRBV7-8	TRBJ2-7	TGTGCCAGCAGCTTAGCAGGACAGCTCGAGCAGTACTTC	CASSLAGQLEQYF
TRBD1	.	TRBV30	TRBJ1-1	TGTGCCTGGAGTGGACAGGGAGTCACTGAAGCTTTCTTT	CAWSGQGVTEAFF
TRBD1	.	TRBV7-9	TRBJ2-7	TGTGCCAGCAGCCCCCCCGGGACAGGTTCCTACGAGCAGTACTTC	CASSPPGTGSYEQYF
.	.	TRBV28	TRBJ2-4	TGTGCCAGCAGGGCCCAGGGGCAAGCCAAAAACATTCAGTACTTC	CASRAQGQAKNIQYF
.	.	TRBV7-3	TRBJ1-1	TGTGCCAGCATCCAGGGTGAAGCTTTCTTT	CASIQGEAFF
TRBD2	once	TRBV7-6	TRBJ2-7	TGTGCCAGCAGCCCGCTTAGCGGGGGGCTTACCTACGAGCAGTACTTC	CASSPLSGGLTYEQYF
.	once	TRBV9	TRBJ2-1	TGTGCCAGCAGCGTAGTTAGCGGCTCCTACAATGAGCAGTTCTTC	CASSVVSGSYNEQFF
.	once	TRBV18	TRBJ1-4	TGTGCCAGCTCACCACAGCCGTCCGGGTTGGATGAAAAACTGTTTTTT	CASSPQPSGLDEKLFF
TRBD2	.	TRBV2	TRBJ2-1	TGTGCCAGCACCTCCGGGACTAGCGATAGCAATGAGCAGTTCTTC	CASTSGTSDSNEQFF
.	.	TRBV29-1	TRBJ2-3	TGCAGCGTTGAAGATGAAGGCGGCAGCACAGATACGCAGTATTTT	CSVEDEGGSTDTQYF
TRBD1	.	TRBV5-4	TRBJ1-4	TGTGCCAGCAGCTTCATGGTTGGGACAGGGGATGAAAAACTGTTTTTT	CASSFMVGTGDEKLFF
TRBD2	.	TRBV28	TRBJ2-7	TGTGCCAGCAGTTTTAGCGGGAGACAGTACTTC	CASSFSGRQYF